These 15 T cell receptor beta chains came from one sample sequenced in a study of T-cell memory formation after mild COVID-19. TCRdb recomputed calls from the 5' RACE reads with MiXCR, one row per CDR3 protein. The sample lists roughly 610,000 distinct CDR3 sequences, roughly 17% occurring once. Sequencing was done on a sample of PBMCs or a T cell subset sorted from them (not recorded which). All receptors come from an adult woman who had mild COVID-19 (a few samples of this study predate the infection). Cell type and time point are not known.

This clonotype has only a few counts. The chain has TRBV7-6 and TRBJ1-4; D call uncertain. CDR1 and CDR2 from the germline V gene are SGHVS and FNYEAQ. Trimming removed 1 base at V and 6 bases at J, with 15 bases between. The CDR3 is made up of 16 amino acids. Here the CDR3 DNA reads TGTGCCAGCAGCTTAGAGGCTCTGGCAATTCATGAAAAACTGTTTTTT. This gives the protein CASSLEALAIHEKLFF.

V usage is TRBV7-8 and J usage is TRBJ1-1; the match to TRBD1 covers 8 bases. V lost 6 bases to trimming and J lost 5 bases; unmatched junction nucleotides: 5. Germline assignment: CDR1 SGHVS and CDR2 FQNEAQ. The CDR3 runs 13 residues. CDR3 region: CASSYYRGTEAFF. Written as DNA, the CDR3 is TGTGCCAGCAGTTATTACAGGGGGACTGAAGCTTTCTTT.

V and J are TRBV20-1 and TRBJ2-3; D remains ambiguous. Trimming shortened V by 0 bases and J by 3 bases, and 13 bases separated the two germline ends. This CDR3 is 15 amino acids long. Germline V CDR1 and CDR2: DFQATT, SNEGSKA (reference sequence). The CDR3 DNA reads TGCAGTGCTAGAGACCCATTCCTAAAGACAGATACGCAGTATTTT. It codes for CSARDPFLKTDTQYF.

This clonotype was detected a few times. The chain combines TRBV7-3 with TRBJ2-2; D gene unclear. The V gene's germline CDR1 is SGHTA and CDR2 FQGTGA. V lost 3 bases to trimming and J lost 1 base, with 6 bases between them. This CDR3 contains 14 residues. The CDR3 nucleotides are TGTGCCAGCAGCTTCGACGGGAACACCGGGGAGCTGTTTTTT. Translation: CASSFDGNTGELFF. Together with reference TRBV7-3 and TRBJ2-2, the CDR3 gives the full variable domain: GAGVSQTPSNKVTEKGKYVELRCDPISGHTALYWYRQSLGQGPEFLIYFQGTGAADDSGLPNDRFFAVRPEGSVSTLKIQRTERGDSAVYLCASSFDGNTGELFFGEGSRLTVL.

This rearrangement joins TRBV11-2 to TRBJ2-4; D gene ambiguous. Germline V gene sequence: CDR1 SGHAT, CDR2 FQNNGV. V lost 0 bases and J lost 9, with 6 bases in between. This CDR3 comprises 12 residues. Written as DNA, the CDR3 is TGTGCCAGCAGCTTAGACCCAGTCATTCAGTACTTC. Amino acids: CASSLDPVIQYF.

This rearrangement joins TRBV6-2 or TRBV6-3 to TRBJ2-5, with 10 bases identical to TRBD2. This CDR3 is built from 16 residues. V trimming: 2 bases; J trimming: 1 base; junction bases outside the gene matches: 4. Germline V CDR1 and CDR2: MNHEY, SVGEGT. The CDR3 DNA is TGTGCCAGCAGTTACCGCAGCGGGAGGGCCCAAGAGACCCAGTACTTC. Its translation: CASSYRSGRAQETQYF.

The chain is built from TRBV20-1 and TRBJ1-2, with no clear D. V gave up 3 bases and J gave up 4 bases, with 12 bases separating them. This CDR3 spans 13 amino acids. From germline, CDR1 is DFQATT and CDR2 SNEGSKA (reference sequence). CDR3 coding DNA: TGCAGTGCTAGGAGCGGGGTCGGCTATGGCTACACCTTC. This gives the protein CSARSGVGYGYTF.

There are a few counts of this clonotype. The chain is built from TRBV20-1 and TRBJ2-1; D remains ambiguous. The CDR3 consists of 10 residues. Trimming shortened V by 6 bases and J by 5 bases, and 5 bases separated the two germline ends. Germline values: CDR1 DFQATT, CDR2 SNEGSKA (reference sequence). The CDR3 region is CSALNNEQFF. The CDR3 bases are TGCAGTGCACTGAACAATGAGCAGTTCTTC.

The genes are TRBV27 and TRBJ2-1; 8 nucleotides align to TRBD1. With 5 bases clipped from V and 4 bases from J, the junction kept 13 bases outside the gene matches. Germline assignment: CDR1 MNHEY and CDR2 SMNVEV (reference sequence). The CDR3 consists of 17 residues. CDR3 in amino acids: CASSTHPPGTGYNEQFF. CDR3 DNA sequence: TGTGCCAGCAGTACCCATCCTCCCGGGACAGGATACAATGAGCAGTTCTTC.

The chain couples TRBV20-1 to TRBJ2-1, with 8 bases matching TRBD2. Germline CDR1 is DFQATT and CDR2 is SNEGSKA (reference sequence). CDR3 length equals 19 residues. Trimming removed 3 bases from V and 2 bases from J; junction bases left unmatched: 18. DNA of the CDR3: TGCAGTGCTAGCGGGGTGGTAGCGGGGCCTAAATTCACCTACAATGAGCAGTTCTTC. Translated, it gives CSASGVVAGPKFTYNEQFF.

This clonotype showed up many times. The chain is built from TRBV12-3 or TRBV12-4 and TRBJ1-6; D is ambiguous. The CDR3 has 12 amino acids. Trimming cost V 7 bases and J 7 bases, with 8 bases left between them. CDR3 DNA sequence: TGTGCCAGCAATATCCAAAATTCACCCCTCCACTTT. This encodes CASNIQNSPLHF.

The chain employs TRBV12-3 or TRBV12-4 and TRBJ1-1; TRBD1 might be the D (6 bases). The CDR3 consists of 15 residues. Trimming pared 8 bases from V and 3 bases from J, leaving 19 bases between. This CDR3 is CASRQRGGGYTEAFF. The CDR3 nucleotides are TGTGCCAGCCGACAGCGGGGGGGCGGGTACACTGAAGCTTTCTTT.

This chain connects TRBV24-1 to TRBJ2-3, with 8 nucleotides matching TRBD2. Germline values: CDR1 KGHDR, CDR2 SFDVKD. CDR3 size: 16 residues. V dropped 2 bases and J dropped 5; count of bases not matched to a gene: 8. CDR3 sequence (DNA): TGTGCCACCAGTGATTCCTTTAGCGGGATGGGAGATACGCAGTATTTT. Its translation: CATSDSFSGMGDTQYF.

The gene calls are TRBV10-3 and TRBJ1-2, with D possibly matching TRBD1 (6 bases). V was pared by 2 bases and J by 6 bases, with 13 bases between. The CDR3 consists of 14 residues. The V gene's germline CDR1 is ENHRY and CDR2 SYGVKD. The CDR3 DNA follows: TGTGCCATCAGTGAGGGTACAGGGATTAATGGCTACACCTTC. Translation: CAISEGTGINGYTF.

The chain is built from TRBV12-3 or TRBV12-4 and TRBJ2-1, with D hard to call. The CDR3 sequence is 13 residues long. The ends were cut back, 2 bases at V and 5 bases at J, with 7 bases in the middle. CDR3 protein: CASSLFRHNEQFF. CDR3 nucleotides: TGTGCCAGCAGTTTATTCCGTCACAATGAGCAGTTCTTC.